These 17 T cell receptor beta chains were all obtained from the same sample, sequenced in a study of blood T cell repertoires in COVID-19. Repertoires were generated with immunoSEQ multiplex PCR, while TCRdb's copy carries only in-frame clones and drops some. The sample has around 31,000 clones, more than 80% seen once. The material sequenced was peripheral blood. The receptors here all came from a man between 60 and 70 years old with acute or convalescent COVID-19.

The chain couples TRBV6-5 to TRBJ1-2; 8 positions match TRBD1. Germline V lookup: CDR1 MNHEY, CDR2 SVGAGI. The CDR3 has 15 residues. With 0 bases clipped from V and 4 bases from J, the junction kept 4 bases outside the gene matches. The CDR3 region is CASSYSNTGGYGYTF. The CDR3 bases are TGTGCCAGCAGTTACTCGAATACAGGGGGCTATGGCTACACCTTC.

This clone was recorded a few times. This sequence joins TRBV28 and TRBJ1-6; D not certain. This CDR3 spans 13 amino acids. CDR1 is MDHEN, CDR2 SYDVKM, per germline. Trimming removed 6 bases at V and 3 bases at J, with 6 bases between. CDR3 coding DNA: TGTGCCAGCAGAGCTTACTATAATTCACCCCTCCACTTT. It codes for CASRAYYNSPLHF. Using reference TRBV28 and TRBJ1-6 for the parts outside the CDR3, the full variable domain is DVKVTQSSRYLVKRTGEKVFLECVQDMDHENMFWYRQDPGLGLRLIYFSYDVKMKEKGDIPEGYSVSREKKERFSLILESASTNQTSMYLCASRAYYNSPLHFGNGTRLTVT.

The V gene is TRBV27, the J gene TRBJ1-5; D may be TRBD1 (5 bases). Germline V gene sequence: CDR1 MNHEY, CDR2 SMNVEV (reference sequence). The CDR3 sequence is 14 residues long. V was trimmed by 1 base and J by 4 bases, leaving 8 bases between them. The CDR3 region is CASSLWGGNQPQHF. The CDR3 region has the DNA TGTGCCAGCAGTTTATGGGGGGGTAATCAGCCCCAGCATTTT.

This clone was recorded a few times. The chain links TRBV4-1 to TRBJ1-4, with D maybe TRBD1 (6 bases). The CDR3 length is 15 residues. CDR1 MGHRA and CDR2 YSYEKL come from the germline V gene. Between the trimmed V and J ends, which lost 0 bases and 8 bases, there was a span of 13 bases. This chain's CDR3 is CASSQEAGVVEKLFF. CDR3 sequence (DNA): TGCGCCAGCAGCCAAGAGGCAGGGGTCGTCGAAAAACTGTTTTTT.

The chain has TRBV15 and TRBJ1-2, with D perhaps TRBD1 (5 bases). From germline, CDR1 is LNHNV and CDR2 YYDKDF (reference sequence). This CDR3 is built from 14 residues. Trimming cost V 3 bases and J 3 bases, with 11 bases left between them. The CDR3 region is CATSSLTDYYGYTF. The CDR3 region has the DNA TGTGCCACCAGCAGTTTGACAGATTACTATGGCTACACCTTC.

The chain links TRBV7-3 to TRBJ2-1; D not certain. Germline V gene sequence: CDR1 SGHTA, CDR2 FQGTGA. Trimming removed 1 base from V and 10 bases from J, with 11 bases in between. CDR3 length equals 13 residues. The CDR3 DNA reads as TGTGCCAGCAGCTTAATTAGTTTGGGCGAGCAGTTCTTC. This sequence encodes CASSLISLGEQFF.

This sequence joins TRBV6-5 and TRBJ1-5; unclear D gene. The CDR3 spans 13 residues. Germline values: CDR1 MNHEY, CDR2 SVGAGI. With 5 bases removed from V and 7 bases from J, the gap between germline ends came to 12 bases. The CDR3 reads CASSQERRQPQHF. Written as DNA, the CDR3 is TGTGCCAGCAGTCAGGAAAGGAGGCAGCCCCAGCATTTT.

V usage is TRBV28 and J usage is TRBJ2-7, with TRBD2 matching 9 bases. The CDR3 has 17 residues. Germline lookup yields CDR1 MDHEN and CDR2 SYDVKM. V gave up 1 base and J gave up 2 bases; unmatched junction bases: 9. The CDR3 region has the DNA TGTGCCAGCAGTTTATCCTTTCTAGCGGGATTTACCTACGAGCAGTACTTC. Translating gives CASSLSFLAGFTYEQYF.

V usage is TRBV7-2 and J usage is TRBJ1-6, with D possibly TRBD1 on 6 matching bases. This CDR3 is 13 amino acids long. Trimming left V 5 bases short and J 9 bases short, with 11 bases between. CDR1 SGHTA and CDR2 FQGNSA come from the germline V gene. The CDR3 DNA reads TGTGCCAGCAGCCCGGGACAACCTTCACCCCTCCACTTT. Its protein product is CASSPGQPSPLHF.

This clone was observed a few times. The V gene is TRBV7-2, the J gene TRBJ1-2, with D unresolved. The V gene's germline CDR1 is SGHTA and CDR2 FQGNSA. V lost 3 bases, J lost 7 bases, and 12 bases lay in between. CDR3 length: 13 residues. CDR3 amino acids: CASSFLRYFGYTF. Written as DNA, the CDR3 is TGTGCCAGCAGCTTCCTCCGGTATTTTGGCTACACCTTC.

The rearrangement links TRBV19 to TRBJ1-2; TRBD1 agrees at 7 bases. The CDR3 is made up of 17 amino acids. In germline, CDR1 is LNHDA, CDR2 SQIVND (reference sequence). Trimming removed 3 bases from V and 8 bases from J; junction bases left unmatched: 18. The CDR3 loop is CASSIGTSRQGSWGYTF. CDR3 sequence (DNA): TGTGCCAGTAGTATTGGGACCTCACGACAGGGAAGTTGGGGCTACACCTTC.

This clone was seen once. The J gene is TRBJ2-7, the V gene TRBV24-1, with 7 positions matching TRBD1. CDR3 size: 15 residues. Germline V lookup: CDR1 KGHDR, CDR2 SFDVKD. V gave up 4 bases and J gave up 4 bases; unmatched junction bases: 9. The CDR3 nucleotides are TGTGCCACCAGTGACCCGACAGGGTCCATTTACGAGCAGTACTTC. This sequence encodes CATSDPTGSIYEQYF.

In this sample, this clone turned up once. The chain employs TRBV5-6 and TRBJ2-7, with D possibly being TRBD2 (7 bases). CDR1 is SGHDT, CDR2 YYEEEE, per germline. With 4 bases removed from V and 2 bases from J, the gap between germline ends came to 13 bases. This CDR3 has 14 residues. CDR3 in amino acids: CASSPGGQTYEQYF. DNA for the CDR3: TGTGCCAGCAGCCCCGGGGGGCAAACCTACGAGCAGTACTTC.

This clone was counted a few times. The rearrangement uses TRBV25-1 and TRBJ2-7; D remains ambiguous. The CDR3 runs to 14 residues. V was shortened by 4 bases and J by 6 bases, with 16 bases between the two germline ends. Germline-derived CDR1 and CDR2 are MGHDK and SYGVNS. The CDR3 DNA follows: TGTGCCAGCAGTGCATCTTTTGGTAGCCCCGAGCAGTACTTC. Translation gives CASSASFGSPEQYF.

The gene calls are TRBV29-1 and TRBJ1-4; D might be TRBD1 (5 bases). Germline CDR1 and CDR2: SQVTM and ANQGSEA. This CDR3 comprises 14 residues. The germline V and J ends were trimmed by 0 bases and 10 bases, with 15 bases remaining between them. This CDR3 reads CSVEEPAGNGKLFF. CDR3 DNA: TGCAGCGTTGAAGAACCGGCAGGGAACGGAAAACTGTTTTTT.

The CDR3 is CASSQDPLGRGYTF. The DNA of the CDR3 is TGCGCCAGCAGCCAAGACCCCCTCGGTCGGGGCTACACCTTC. V gene TRBV4-1 combines with J gene TRBJ1-2; the D is unclear. Trimming stripped 0 bases from V and 8 bases from J, with 13 bases between. CDR3 size: 14 residues. The germline gives CDR1 MGHRA, CDR2 YSYEKL.

The chain links TRBV10-2 to TRBJ1-1, with unresolved D. Trimming took off 7 bases at V and 6 bases at J, with 12 bases between the two ends. Per germline, CDR1 WSHSY and CDR2 SAAADI. This CDR3 has 12 residues. The CDR3 DNA follows: TGCGCCAGCAAATCGTTCCGGGCTGAAGCTTTCTTT. This codes for CASKSFRAEAFF.